These 5 T cell receptor beta chains were all obtained from the same sample, sequenced in a study of somatic mutations in cytotoxic T cells in rheumatoid arthritis (dated by TCRdb to the late 2010s). The method behind the library was the immunoSEQ multiplex PCR assay. TCRdb's version of the immuneACCESS table is confined to in-frame rearrangements and falls short of the full clone set. An unresolved V gene accounts for under half of the shortfall where checked; the remainder is of unknown origin. The sample table lists approximately 12,000 clones, 60% to 80% of them with a count of one. Approximately 15% of the sample is held by the ten biggest clonotypes. The sequenced sample was CD8+ T cells sorted from blood. The receptor set was obtained from a man aged 45-65 years in good health.

DNA of the CDR3: TGCAGCGTTCTGAGGGGTGAGACTAGCAGCCCTACTGAAGAGCAGTACTTC. Translated: CSVLRGETSSPTEEQYF. V usage is TRBV29-1 and J usage is TRBJ2-7, with 7 nucleotides matching TRBD2. CDR3 size: 17 residues. J lost 7 bases, V lost 5 bases, and 23 bases had no gene match. CDR1 is SQVTM and CDR2 is ANQGSEA in the germline V gene.

J is TRBJ2-7 and V is TRBV19; tentatively, D is TRBD1 or TRBD2 (5 bases each). CDR1 is LNHDA, CDR2 SQIVND, per germline (reference sequence). CDR3 length: 14 residues. V lost 3 bases and J 3 bases, leaving 12 bases between the germline ends. CDR3 nucleotides: TGTGCCAGTAGTATTGGGGGAAACCACTACGAGCAGTACTTC. Its translation: CASSIGGNHYEQYF.

This clone was observed a few times. This chain joins TRBV9 and TRBJ1-2, with D unclear. The CDR3 totals 13 residues. The V gene lost 0 bases and the J gene lost 5 bases, with 8 bases spanning the gap. CDR1 and CDR2 (germline): SGDLS, YYNGEE. The DNA of the CDR3 is TGTGCCAGCAGCGTAGATGAGTATTATGGCTACACCTTC. It specifies CASSVDEYYGYTF.

The chain employs TRBV4-3 and TRBJ1-4; D not resolved. Germline CDR1 reads LGHNA; CDR2 reads YSLEER. V was cut by 0 bases and J by 4 bases, with 9 bases left in between. This CDR3 has 15 residues. The DNA for the CDR3 is TGCGCCAGCAGCCAAGAATCCGGGATTAATGAAAAACTGTTTTTT. Its protein is CASSQESGINEKLFF.

This chain links TRBV29-1 with TRBJ2-3; D is possibly TRBD1 or TRBD2 (6 bases each). Germline V gene data show CDR1 as SQVTM and CDR2 as ANQGSEA. Trimming left V 3 bases short and J 14 bases short, with 33 bases between. CDR3 length equals 17 residues. In DNA form, the CDR3 reads TGCAGCGTTGATGAGGGGGGACTGAGGTCGGAGGTCGATATTATGTATTTT. Its translation: CSVDEGGLRSEVDIMYF.